The next 28 T cell receptor beta chains were all read from a single sample in a study of beta chain features in type 1 diabetes. Investigators reverse transcribed all isolated RNA, so they sequenced expressed TCRB transcripts. Using immunoSEQ multiplex PCR, the repertoire was profiled, and TCRdb retains in-frame clones only, with some absent. The sample has some 410,000 clones; around 13% are singletons. The specimen was naive CD4+ T cells from blood. The receptors here all came from a man between 25 and 39 years old in good health.

This clone showed up just a few times. Within the sample, other DNA sequences also encode this same CDR3. V gene TRBV5-4 combines with J gene TRBJ2-3; D is possibly TRBD1 (6 bases). With 4 bases removed from V and 1 base from J, the gap between germline ends came to 7 bases. The CDR3 covers 13 residues. CDR1 and CDR2 from the germline V gene are SGHNT and YYREEE (reference sequence). In DNA, the CDR3 is TGTGCCAGCAGCCGGACAGGCACAGATACGCAGTATTTT. This gives the protein CASSRTGTDTQYF.

This clone was counted many times. V usage is TRBV23-1 and J usage is TRBJ2-3; D is unclear. TRBV23-1 has ORF status, its function being uncertain. V gave up 2 bases and J gave up 6 bases, with 9 bases separating them. CDR3 length: 13 residues. Here the CDR3 reads CASSQQDRDTQYF. CDR3 sequence (DNA): TGCGCCAGCAGTCAACAGGATCGGGATACGCAGTATTTT.

This clone was found a few times. This chain uses TRBV15 with TRBJ2-1, with no clear D. CDR3 size: 12 residues. Germline values: CDR1 LNHNV, CDR2 YYDKDF (reference sequence). Trimming took 0 bases from V and 8 from J, leaving 5 bases between them. The DNA for the CDR3 is TGTGCCACCAGCAGAGATCTTGATGAGCAGTTCTTC. This sequence encodes CATSRDLDEQFF. The full variable domain, completed using reference TRBV15 and TRBJ2-1, is DAMVIQNPRYQVTQFGKPVTLSCSQTLNHNVMYWYQQKSSQAPKLLFHYYDKDFNNEADTPDNFQSRRPNTSFCFLDIRSPGLGDTAMYLCATSRDLDEQFFGPGTRLTVL.

V gene TRBV20-1 combines with J gene TRBJ2-1; D remains unclear. The V gene's germline CDR1 is DFQATT and CDR2 SNEGSKA (reference sequence). CDR3 size: 11 residues. The V gene lost 1 base and the J gene lost 8 bases, with 6 bases spanning the gap. As DNA, the CDR3 is TGCAGTGCTAGAGTACGCGATGAGCAGTTCTTC. It codes for CSARVRDEQFF.

This clone has just a few counts. This chain uses TRBV30 with TRBJ2-1, with D possibly being TRBD2 (5 bases). Germline V lookup: CDR1 GTSNPN, CDR2 SVGIG (reference sequence). CDR3 length: 13 amino acids. The V end was cut by 1 base, the J end by 7 bases, with 11 bases between. CDR3: CAWSARTGNEQFF. DNA of the CDR3: TGTGCCTGGAGTGCCAGGACTGGGAATGAGCAGTTCTTC.

This clone has only a few counts. The chain employs TRBV5-4 and TRBJ1-2; D is perhaps TRBD1 (5 bases). CDR3 length: 14 residues. Trimming took 6 bases from V and 3 from J, leaving 15 bases between them. The V gene's germline CDR1 is SGHNT and CDR2 YYREEE (reference sequence). The CDR3 is CASKQGRVDYGYTF. CDR3 sequence (DNA): TGTGCCAGCAAGCAGGGCCGGGTAGACTATGGCTACACCTTC.

This chain links TRBV29-1 with TRBJ1-1, with D perhaps matching TRBD1 (6 bases). The V end was cut by 5 bases, the J end by 6 bases, with 16 bases between. The CDR3 length is 13 residues. Germline V gives CDR1 SQVTM, CDR2 ANQGSEA. The CDR3 protein is CSVLNNRVAEAFF. The CDR3 DNA reads as TGCAGCGTTCTAAATAACAGGGTGGCTGAAGCTTTCTTT.

This clone was counted once. CDR3 nucleotide sequence: TGTGCCATCAGTGCAGGGCTGATTGGCAATGAGCAGTTCTTC. Translation gives CAISAGLIGNEQFF. This chain joins TRBV10-3 and TRBJ2-1; the D gene is possibly TRBD1 (5 bases). Per germline, CDR1 ENHRY and CDR2 SYGVKD. CDR3 size: 14 residues. The ends were cut back, 4 bases at V and 6 bases at J, with 13 bases in the middle.

This clone was seen more than once but under ten times. The rearrangement uses TRBV29-1 and TRBJ2-2, with TRBD2 matching 8 bases. CDR1 and CDR2 from the germline V gene are SQVTM and ANQGSEA. The CDR3 consists of 15 residues. The V segment lost 3 bases and the J segment 2 bases; nucleotides outside the gene matches: 5. In DNA form, the CDR3 reads TGCAGCGTTGACCAGCGGGAGTTAAACACCGGGGAGCTGTTTTTT. It is translated as CSVDQRELNTGELFF.

The chain employs TRBV7-2 and TRBJ2-7; D uncertain. V was pared by 5 bases and J by 2 bases, with 7 bases between. This CDR3 has 12 amino acids. Looked up from germline, CDR1 is SGHTA and CDR2 is FQGNSA. This CDR3 is CASSQLTYEQYF. Written as DNA, the CDR3 is TGTGCCAGCAGCCAACTAACCTACGAGCAGTACTTC.

This clone was counted between two and nine times. The gene calls are TRBV11-3 and TRBJ2-1, with a possible D match to TRBD1 (6 bases). Germline V gene sequence: CDR1 SGHNT, CDR2 YENEEA. This CDR3 region has 13 residues. The V end lost 3 bases, the J end lost 7 bases, and 10 bases lay between the germline ends. The DNA for the CDR3 is TGTGCCAGCAGCTTGGTCACAGGGAATGAGCAGTTCTTC. This gives the protein CASSLVTGNEQFF.

The V call is TRBV9, the J call TRBJ2-3, with TRBD2 matching 8 bases. The CDR3 spans 16 residues. Germline V gene sequence: CDR1 SGDLS, CDR2 YYNGEE. The J segment lost 0 bases and the V segment lost 3 bases, leaving 6 bases of the junction unmatched. The CDR3 DNA reads as TGTGCCAGCAGCGGTACTAGCGGTTCTAGCACAGATACGCAGTATTTT. As protein: CASSGTSGSSTDTQYF.

J is TRBJ2-1 and V is TRBV4-3; 16 nucleotides line up with TRBD2. The CDR3 totals 20 residues. Germline CDR1 reads LGHNA; CDR2 reads YSLEER. The J segment lost 1 base and the V segment lost 1 base, leaving 7 bases of the junction unmatched. CDR3 DNA sequence: TGCGCCAGCAGCCAAGTACCGGGACTAGCGGGAGGGCCTTCCTACAATGAGCAGTTCTTC. This gives the protein CASSQVPGLAGGPSYNEQFF.

The gene calls are TRBV14 and TRBJ1-5; D perhaps matches TRBD1 (5 bases). The ends were cut back, 6 bases at V and 0 bases at J, with 15 bases in the middle. The length of the CDR3 is 16 residues. CDR1 is SGHDN and CDR2 is FVKESK in the germline V gene. The chain's CDR3 is CASSPPHRISNQPQHF. The CDR3 DNA reads as TGTGCCAGCAGTCCGCCACACAGGATTAGCAATCAGCCCCAGCATTTT.

This clone was seen more than once but under ten times. The gene calls are TRBV30 and TRBJ2-7; 10 nucleotides match TRBD2. The CDR3 is 14 amino acids. The V and J ends lost 0 bases and 10 bases, in that order; junction bases with no gene match: 9. Germline-derived CDR1 and CDR2 are GTSNPN and SVGIG (reference sequence). The CDR3 coding sequence is TGTGCCTGGAGTGTTTACGGAGCGGGAGGGCGTCAGTACGTC. This codes for CAWSVYGAGGRQYV.

This clone was seen a few times. The V gene is TRBV5-6, the J gene TRBJ2-7; TRBD2 matches at 15 bases. This CDR3 comprises 16 residues. The trim removed 1 base at V and 2 bases at J, leaving 1 base unmatched. Per germline, CDR1 SGHDT and CDR2 YYEEEE. The CDR3 DNA reads as TGTGCCAGCAGCTTGCGGACTAGCGGGAGGGCCTACGAGCAGTACGTC. This gives the protein CASSLRTSGRAYEQYV.

This clone was recorded a few times. The chain joins TRBV2 to TRBJ2-7, with D uncertain. The CDR3 runs 11 residues. V was cut by 7 bases and J by 3 bases, with 7 bases left in between. Germline V gene data show CDR1 as SNHLY and CDR2 as FYNNEI. The CDR3 DNA sequence: TGTGCCAGCATGAGCAGCTACGAGCAGTACTTC. Its translation: CASMSSYEQYF. The full variable domain, with the rest looked up from reference TRBV2 and TRBJ2-7, is EPEVTQTPSHQVTQMGQEVILRCVPISNHLYFYWYRQILGQKVEFLVSFYNNEISEKSEIFDDQFSVERPDGSNFTLKIRSTKLEDSAMYFCASMSSYEQYFGPGTRLTVT.

This clone has a handful of counts. CDR3 residues: CSVALVGSNSPLHF. In nucleotides, the CDR3 is TGCAGCGTTGCCCTCGTTGGTTCAAATTCACCCCTCCACTTT. V is TRBV29-1 and J is TRBJ1-6; D gene uncertain. Germline V gene lookup returns CDR1 SQVTM and CDR2 ANQGSEA. Trimming stripped 4 bases from V and 7 bases from J, with 14 bases between. This CDR3 has 14 residues.

The J gene is TRBJ1-5, the V gene TRBV4-3; D unclear. CDR3 size: 13 residues. CDR1 is LGHNA, CDR2 YSLEER, per germline. V gave up 2 bases and J gave up 4 bases, with 6 bases separating them. CDR3 residues: CASSQQGNQPQHF. The CDR3 region has the DNA TGCGCCAGCAGCCAACAAGGTAATCAGCCCCAGCATTTT.

This clone was recorded a few times. V and J are TRBV2 and TRBJ2-3; 9 nucleotides line up with TRBD2. Germline V lookup: CDR1 SNHLY, CDR2 FYNNEI. Trimming at V came to 4 bases and at J to 4 bases, leaving 18 bases not matched to a gene. This CDR3 is built from 19 residues. The CDR3 protein is CASSVLFWAGGPSADTQYF. Here the CDR3 DNA reads TGTGCCAGCAGTGTGCTCTTTTGGGCGGGAGGGCCCTCTGCAGATACGCAGTATTTT.

The chain recombines TRBV4-2 with TRBJ2-1; 8 positions match TRBD2. Trimming removed 0 bases from V and 1 base from J; junction bases left unmatched: 5. The CDR3 has 17 residues. CDR1 is LGHNA and CDR2 is YNFKEQ in the germline V gene. This chain's CDR3 is CASSQDLRGRSYNEQFF. The CDR3 nucleotides are TGTGCCAGCAGCCAAGATTTGCGCGGGAGGTCCTACAATGAGCAGTTCTTC.

The genes are TRBV19 and TRBJ1-1, with 7 bases identical to TRBD1. The V segment lost 9 bases and the J segment 1 base; nucleotides outside the gene matches: 8. The CDR3 is 14 residues long. CDR1 is LNHDA, CDR2 SQIVND, per germline (reference sequence). CDR3 DNA sequence: TGTGCCAGCCTAAGGGACAGAAAGAACACTGAAGCTTTCTTT. Encoded protein: CASLRDRKNTEAFF.

This clone was counted only a few times. The DNA for the CDR3 is TGTGCCAGCAGCCTCTGGAGACAGGGGAAGTACGAGCAGTACTTC. Protein sequence: CASSLWRQGKYEQYF. This chain connects TRBV14 to TRBJ2-7; 8 nucleotides agree with TRBD1. The CDR3 has 15 residues. With V trimmed by 4 bases and J by 4 bases, 9 bases remained unmatched. Germline lookup yields CDR1 SGHDN and CDR2 FVKESK.

This clone was observed a few times. V usage is TRBV7-2 and J usage is TRBJ1-4; tentatively, D is TRBD1 (6 bases). V lost 5 bases and J 12 bases, leaving 16 bases between the germline ends. Germline V gene sequence: CDR1 SGHTA, CDR2 FQGNSA. This CDR3 has 13 amino acids. The CDR3 sequence is CASSLRDKGELFF. As DNA, the CDR3 is TGTGCCAGCAGCCTCCGGGACAAGGGCGAACTGTTTTTT.

The chain is built from TRBV11-2 and TRBJ2-1; D remains unclear. The CDR3 runs 14 residues. Germline V CDR1 and CDR2: SGHAT, FQNNGV. Deletions cut 1 base from V and 7 bases from J, with 11 bases between. CDR3 residues: CASSLAGSWNEQFF. The CDR3 nucleotides are TGTGCCAGCAGCTTAGCCGGTTCCTGGAATGAGCAGTTCTTC.

This chain links TRBV10-3 with TRBJ1-2; 9 positions agree with TRBD1. Germline V gives CDR1 ENHRY, CDR2 SYGVKD. The trim removed 4 bases at V and 3 bases at J, leaving 0 bases unmatched. The CDR3 runs 13 residues. CDR3 sequence: CAISGTGDYGYTF. The DNA for the CDR3 is TGTGCCATCAGTGGGACAGGGGACTATGGCTACACCTTC.

The chain employs TRBV27 and TRBJ2-7, with D possibly matching TRBD1 (6 bases). Deletions cut 6 bases from V and 5 bases from J, with 23 bases between. Germline V lookup: CDR1 MNHEY, CDR2 SMNVEV (reference sequence). The CDR3 loop spans 16 amino acids. In DNA, the CDR3 is TGTGCCAGCAGCCCGGGACATCTACTCCTAGGGAACGAGCAGTACTTC. It yields the protein CASSPGHLLLGNEQYF.

This chain uses TRBV14 with TRBJ1-5; 7 bases map to TRBD1. V shed 4 bases, J shed 1 base, and the junction held 4 bases outside the gene matches. The germline CDR1 and CDR2 sequences are SGHDN and FVKESK. There are 15 residues in the CDR3. The CDR3 is CASSPDRASNQPQHF. CDR3 coding DNA: TGTGCCAGCAGCCCTGACAGGGCCAGCAATCAGCCCCAGCATTTT.